This T cell receptor (beta chain) was sequenced for a study of T cells in Graves' hyperthyroidism and ophthalmopathy (dated by TCRdb to the late 2010s). Describing the broader study: Peripheral blood was sampled at the time of initial diagnosis, prior to any treatment. TCR V-J signatures able to tell the groups apart were searched for in a discovery cohort of some 97 patients, of whom more than 40 had Graves' ophthalmopathy and roughly 59 had stable Graves' hyperthyroidism. An independent validation cohort of fewer than 20 hyperthyroidism patients and about 15 patients who later progressed to ophthalmopathy tested prospective prediction of ophthalmopathy. The approximately 100 discovery patients were divided at random into training and test sets in a 7:3 ratio. In addition, the study compared T-cell repertoires in thyroid tissue and in blood from about 6 Graves' hyperthyroidism patients. Once sampling was done, hyperthyroidism patients were given methimazole at a starting dose of 30 mg daily, whereas ophthalmopathy patients were given high-dose intravenous methylprednisolone. TCR Vbeta CDR3 sequencing of fewer than 150 peripheral blood samples (over 40 ophthalmopathy, about 80 hyperthyroidism and roughly 17 progressor patients) is reported in the paper. Study-level results and caveats: During validation, the model predicted progression to ophthalmopathy a median of approximately 6.5 months ahead of onset, with more than 60% sensitivity and more than 72% specificity. Most expanded thyroid clonotypes (frequency above 0.001) were also detected in blood, suggesting blood repertoires may reflect thyroid immune responses. Sample size was not statistically predetermined, and blinding of investigators to group allocation was not performed. A 13 V-J signature model separated ophthalmopathy from stable hyperthyroidism, with around 90% sensitivity and roughly 84% specificity in cross-validation and 80%/75% in testing.

Amplification of TCR beta CDR3 regions was carried out from RNA transcripts. The TCR CDR3 was subjected to a first round of RT-PCR using the HTBI primer set and the Qiagen OneStep RT-PCR kit. Libraries were constructed in a second round of multiplex PCR, after which size selection and purification were carried out. Sequencing of the libraries was done on an Illumina HiSeq2000 using paired-end 100 bp reads. Processing in the source paper ran as follows. Raw data were processed with SOAPnuke, discarding reads with adapters, uncalled bases, mean Phred below 15, or no exact constant-primer or identifier match. COPE v1.2.5 was used to merge the high-quality paired reads, and each unique nucleotide sequence was defined as a clonotype. Clonotypes were aligned to IMGT TRBV, TRBD and TRBJ reference segments using MiTCR v1.1. Only V-J combinations with frequency above 0.0001, covering 99% to 99.2% of repertoires, were analysed. A TCS score was defined as the ratio of F50 (clonal expansion) to E x V (chaos), with BLOSUM62-based TCRdist applied between CDR3 peptides within each V-J. Welch's t-statistics and random forest reduced 500 to 550 V-J features to about 12, which were used in a naive Bayes classifier (R e1071). TCRdb reprocessed the public reads (quality trimming at Q25 with fastp, clone calling with MiXCR) and kept in-frame beta chains. A single entry per CDR3 protein holds the most common genes and DNA from its merged rows. The V and J calls shown here were made by TCRdb, not taken from the authors' results. A total of 600,000 or so distinct CDR3 sequences appear in this sample, approximately 14% of them only once. The biggest ten clones account for about 6.6% of the sample.

Ophthalmopathy patients had moderately to severely active disease, with a Clinical Activity Score of 3 or more, a NOSPECS grade of 4 or more, and a disease duration of less than 3 months. Exclusion was applied to patients with uncontrolled infections, other autoimmune diseases, pregnancy or lactation. Clinical symptoms, serum thyroxine and TRAb, thyroid ultrasound, and orbital computed tomography formed the basis for the diagnoses. PBMCs were separated from roughly 9.3 ml of fresh peripheral blood using Ficoll-Paque density gradient centrifugation. Total RNA was extracted with Trizol reagent, and quality was checked on an Agilent 2100 Bioanalyzer. As concerns this clonotype: This receptor's antigen is unknown. Per-nucleotide qualities are absent, and no much larger clonotype sits a single base away.

Material: blood. The receptor comes from a woman aged 18 to 35 with Graves' ophthalmopathy.

CDR3 sequence: CASSVGSSGNTIYF. The nucleotide sequence reads TGTGCCAGCTCAGTGGGGAGCTCTGGAAACACCATATATTTT. Recombination joined TRBV18 with TRBJ1-3; the D gene cannot be named for sure. From the germline V gene, CDR1 is KGHSH and CDR2 is LQKENI. V is pared back by 5 bases and J by 0 bases, with 8 bases lying between the germline termini. From the cysteine up to the phenylalanine, the CDR3 has a length of 14 residues. Of the read, only the CDR3 DNA is kept; its 42 bases are in frame from base 1. The variable domain in full, with residues beyond the CDR3 obtained from the reference TRBV18 and TRBJ1-3 genes, is NAGVMQNPRHLVRRRGQEARLRCSPMKGHSHVYWYRQLPEEGLKFMVYLQKENIIDESGMPKERFSAEFPKEGPSILRIQQVVRGDSAAYFCASSVGSSGNTIYFGEGSWLTVV.